This TCR beta chain was retrieved from a study of low-dose radiotherapy and immunotherapy resistance in tumors. In the study overall: Doses delivered to Cohort 2 were 1 Gy per fraction every two weeks, amounting to 13 Gy over 26 weeks. Patients took 300 mg oral aspirin daily for four cycles from cycle 1 day 1.

The V end lost 5 bases, the J end lost 0 bases, and 10 bases lay between the germline ends. Germline V gene data show CDR1 as KGHDR and CDR2 as SFDVKD. The CDR3 extends over 14 amino acids. TRAV and TRBV primers primed cDNA for both TCRalpha and TCRbeta. A roughly 19-cycle PCR with a constant-region primer and V-primer adapter amplified TCRs. Isolated mRNA underwent amplification by in vitro transcription. MiXCR, run by TCRdb on the reads, gives a single entry per CDR3 protein. The sample lists more than 70,000 distinct CDR3 sequences; approximately 22% were seen once. Time point in this sample: after trial treatment. Treatment in this sample: LDRT plus nivolumab, ipilimumab, low-dose cyclophosphamide and aspirin (RACIN trial). The therapy administered to donors comprised nivolumab, ipilimumab, aspirin, low-dose cyclophosphamide and low-dose radiotherapy.

The origin of this receptor is a female donor with ovarian cancer. The chain joins TRBV24-1 to TRBJ2-7; unclear D gene. Sequencing used PBMCs, obtained after low-dose radiotherapy plus immunotherapy. CDR3 nucleotides: TGTGCCACCAGTGGTCCGGGCAGCTCCTACGAGCAGTACTTC. Its protein product is CATSGPGSSYEQYF.